The clone carrying this TCR beta chain came up once. Its antigen is as yet unknown. The junction departs from germline at one end; a sequencing error may be responsible. The sample is drawn from a study of T cell responses to AZD1222 COVID-19 vaccine. Overall study: Pooling was applied to second doses at about 4 or about 12 weeks.

The repertoire was sequenced with immunoSEQ multiplex PCR; TCRdb's copy has only in-frame clones and lacks some. This sample has about 99,000 clones, with 87% found just once. The germline CDR1 and CDR2 sequences are SGHRS and YFSETQ. This CDR3 has 14 residues. Study findings and constraints: Within unmutated variant regions lay the reported targets of nearly half of spike-specific TCRs. Samples come after the peak T cell response, not at day 14. Most donors were white British, females outnumbered males, and clonal diversity was possibly underestimated.

J is TRBJ1-1 and V is TRBV5-1; tentative D call: TRBD1 (5 bases). This clonotype was sampled from an adult in good health. The input for sequencing was peripheral blood, taken on day 0 of AZD1222 vaccination. The CDR3 loop reads CASSHGTAATEAFF. The CDR3 DNA reads TGTGCCAGCAGCCATGGGACCGCGGCCACTGAAGCTTTCTTT. Full variable domain (rest looked up from reference TRBV5-1 and TRBJ1-1): KAGVTQTPRYLIKTRGQQVTLSCSPISGHRSVSWYQQTPGQGLQFLFEYFSETQRNKGNFPGRFSGRQFSNSRSEMNVSTLELGDSALYLCASSHGTAATEAFFGQGTRLTVV.